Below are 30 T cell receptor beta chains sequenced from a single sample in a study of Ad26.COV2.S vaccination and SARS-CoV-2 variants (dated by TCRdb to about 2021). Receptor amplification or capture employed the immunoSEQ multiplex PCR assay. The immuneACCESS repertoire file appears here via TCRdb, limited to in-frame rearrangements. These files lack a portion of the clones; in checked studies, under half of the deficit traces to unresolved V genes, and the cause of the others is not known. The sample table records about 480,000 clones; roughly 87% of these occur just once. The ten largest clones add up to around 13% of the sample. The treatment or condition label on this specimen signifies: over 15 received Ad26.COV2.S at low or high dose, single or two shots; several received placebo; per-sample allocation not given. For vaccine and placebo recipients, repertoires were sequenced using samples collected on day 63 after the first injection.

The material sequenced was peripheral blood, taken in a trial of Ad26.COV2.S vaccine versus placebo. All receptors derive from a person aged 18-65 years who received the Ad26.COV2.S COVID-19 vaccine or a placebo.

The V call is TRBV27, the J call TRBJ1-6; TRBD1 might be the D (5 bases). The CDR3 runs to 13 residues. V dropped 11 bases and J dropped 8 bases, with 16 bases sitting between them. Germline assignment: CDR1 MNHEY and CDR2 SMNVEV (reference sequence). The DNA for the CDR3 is TGTGCCCGCCAGGGTACCCGGTATTCACCCCTCCACTTT. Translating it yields CARQGTRYSPLHF.

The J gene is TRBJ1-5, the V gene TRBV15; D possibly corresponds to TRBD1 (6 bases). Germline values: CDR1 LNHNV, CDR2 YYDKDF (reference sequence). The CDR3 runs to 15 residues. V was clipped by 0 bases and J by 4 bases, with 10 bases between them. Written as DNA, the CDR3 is TGTGCCACCAGCAGAGATGGCGGACAGAATCAGCCCCAGCATTTT. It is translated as CATSRDGGQNQPQHF. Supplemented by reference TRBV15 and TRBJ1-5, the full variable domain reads DAMVIQNPRYQVTQFGKPVTLSCSQTLNHNVMYWYQQKSSQAPKLLFHYYDKDFNNEADTPDNFQSRRPNTSFCFLDIRSPGLGDTAMYLCATSRDGGQNQPQHFGDGTRLSIL.

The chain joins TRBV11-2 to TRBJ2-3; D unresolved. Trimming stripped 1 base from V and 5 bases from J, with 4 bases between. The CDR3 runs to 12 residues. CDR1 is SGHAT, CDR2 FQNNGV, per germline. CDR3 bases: TGTGCCAGCAGCTTAGGAAAAGATACGCAGTATTTT. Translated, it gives CASSLGKDTQYF.

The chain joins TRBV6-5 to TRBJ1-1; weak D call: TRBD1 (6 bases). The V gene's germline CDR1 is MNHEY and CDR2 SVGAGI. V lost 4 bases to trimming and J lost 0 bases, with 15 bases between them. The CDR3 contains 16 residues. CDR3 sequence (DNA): TGTGCCAGCAGTTCCGTCTGGGGGGCTATGAACACTGAAGCTTTCTTT. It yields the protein CASSSVWGAMNTEAFF.

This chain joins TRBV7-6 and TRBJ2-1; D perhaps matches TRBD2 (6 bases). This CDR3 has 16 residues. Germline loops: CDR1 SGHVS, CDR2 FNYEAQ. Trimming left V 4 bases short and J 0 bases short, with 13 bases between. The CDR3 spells CASSSASVSSYNEQFF. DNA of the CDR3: TGTGCCAGCAGCTCGGCTAGCGTAAGCTCCTACAATGAGCAGTTCTTC.

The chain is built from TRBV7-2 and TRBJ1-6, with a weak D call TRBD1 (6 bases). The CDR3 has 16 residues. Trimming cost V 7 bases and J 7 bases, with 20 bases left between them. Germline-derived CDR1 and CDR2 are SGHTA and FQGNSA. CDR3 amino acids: CASIPAGGGLNSPLHF. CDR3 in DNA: TGTGCCAGCATACCCGCCGGAGGGGGTTTAAATTCACCCCTCCACTTT.

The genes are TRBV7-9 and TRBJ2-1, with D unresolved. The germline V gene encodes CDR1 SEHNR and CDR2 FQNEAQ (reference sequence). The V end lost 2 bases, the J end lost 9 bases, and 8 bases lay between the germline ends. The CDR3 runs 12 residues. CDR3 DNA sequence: TGTGCCAGCAGCTTAAAGGGTACTGAGCAGTTCTTC. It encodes CASSLKGTEQFF.

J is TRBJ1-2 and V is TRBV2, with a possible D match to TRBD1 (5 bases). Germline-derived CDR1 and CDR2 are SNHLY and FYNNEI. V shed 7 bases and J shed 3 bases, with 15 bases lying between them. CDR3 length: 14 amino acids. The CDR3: CASMGSGKDYGYTF. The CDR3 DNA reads TGTGCCAGCATGGGGTCAGGGAAGGACTATGGCTACACCTTC.

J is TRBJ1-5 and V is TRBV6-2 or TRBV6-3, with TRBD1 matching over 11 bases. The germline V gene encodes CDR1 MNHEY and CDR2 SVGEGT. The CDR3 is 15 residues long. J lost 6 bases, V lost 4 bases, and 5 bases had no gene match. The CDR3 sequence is CASSWTGGVGQPQHF. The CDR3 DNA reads TGTGCCAGCAGTTGGACAGGGGGCGTAGGTCAGCCCCAGCATTTT.

CDR3 region: CASSLIAGVNTGELFF. DNA of the CDR3: TGTGCCAGCAGCTTGATAGCGGGCGTTAACACCGGGGAGCTGTTTTTT. This chain connects TRBV7-2 to TRBJ2-2, with 7 bases aligning to TRBD2. In germline, CDR1 is SGHTA, CDR2 FQGNSA. The CDR3 length is 16 residues. The V segment lost 3 bases and the J segment 2 bases; nucleotides outside the gene matches: 6.

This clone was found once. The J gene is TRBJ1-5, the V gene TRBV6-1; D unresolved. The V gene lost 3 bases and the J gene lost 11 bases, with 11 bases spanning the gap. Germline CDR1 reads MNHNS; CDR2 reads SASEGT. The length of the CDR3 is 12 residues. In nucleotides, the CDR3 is TGTGCCAGCAGTGAGTCTCTTTCGGCCCAGCATTTT. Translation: CASSESLSAQHF.

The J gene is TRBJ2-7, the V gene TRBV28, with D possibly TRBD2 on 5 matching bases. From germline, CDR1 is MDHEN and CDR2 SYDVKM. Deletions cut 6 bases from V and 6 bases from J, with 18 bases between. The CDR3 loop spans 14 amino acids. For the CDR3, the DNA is TGTGCCAGCAGAGCCGGCACCGTGCGGGTCGAGCAGTACTTC. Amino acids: CASRAGTVRVEQYF.

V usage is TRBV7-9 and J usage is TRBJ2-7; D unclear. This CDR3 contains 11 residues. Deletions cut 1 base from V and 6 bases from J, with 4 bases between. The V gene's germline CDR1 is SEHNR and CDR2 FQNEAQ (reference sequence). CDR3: CASSLVTEQYF. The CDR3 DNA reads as TGTGCCAGCAGCTTAGTCACCGAGCAGTACTTC.

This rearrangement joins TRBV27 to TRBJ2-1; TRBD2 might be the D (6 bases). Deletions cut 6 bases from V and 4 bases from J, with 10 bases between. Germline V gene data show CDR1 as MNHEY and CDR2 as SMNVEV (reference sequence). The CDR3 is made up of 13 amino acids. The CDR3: CASRQSGYNEQFF. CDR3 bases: TGTGCCAGCAGACAAAGCGGGTACAATGAGCAGTTCTTC.

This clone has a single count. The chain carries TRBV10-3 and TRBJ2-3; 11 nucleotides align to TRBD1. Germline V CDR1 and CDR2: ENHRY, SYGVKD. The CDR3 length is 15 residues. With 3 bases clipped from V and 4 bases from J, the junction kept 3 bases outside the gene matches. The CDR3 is CAISDWDRGADTQYF. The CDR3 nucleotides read TGTGCCATCAGTGATTGGGACAGGGGGGCAGATACGCAGTATTTT.

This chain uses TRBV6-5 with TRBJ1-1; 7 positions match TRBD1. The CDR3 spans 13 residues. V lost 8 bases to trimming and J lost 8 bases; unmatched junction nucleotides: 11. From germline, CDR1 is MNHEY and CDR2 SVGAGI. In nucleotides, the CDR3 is TGTGCCAGCTTTCCGACAGGGTCCGGAGAAGCTTTCTTT. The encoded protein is CASFPTGSGEAFF.

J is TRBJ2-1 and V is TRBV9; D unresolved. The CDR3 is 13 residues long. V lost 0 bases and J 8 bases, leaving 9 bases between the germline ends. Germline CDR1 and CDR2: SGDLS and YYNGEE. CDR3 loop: CASSVAVGYEQFF. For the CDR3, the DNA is TGTGCCAGCAGCGTAGCCGTGGGGTATGAGCAGTTCTTC.

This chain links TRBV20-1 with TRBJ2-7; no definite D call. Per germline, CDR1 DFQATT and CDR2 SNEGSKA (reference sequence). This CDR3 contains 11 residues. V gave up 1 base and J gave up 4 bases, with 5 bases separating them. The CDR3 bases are TGCAGTGCTAGAGCATTGTACGAGCAGTACTTC. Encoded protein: CSARALYEQYF.

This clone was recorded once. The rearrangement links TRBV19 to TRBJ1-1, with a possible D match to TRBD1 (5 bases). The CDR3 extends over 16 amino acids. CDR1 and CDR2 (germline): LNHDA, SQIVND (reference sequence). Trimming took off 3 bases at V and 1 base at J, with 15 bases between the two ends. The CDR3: CASSIRSGLGNTEAFF. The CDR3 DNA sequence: TGTGCCAGTAGTATCCGGTCGGGGCTCGGGAACACTGAAGCTTTCTTT.

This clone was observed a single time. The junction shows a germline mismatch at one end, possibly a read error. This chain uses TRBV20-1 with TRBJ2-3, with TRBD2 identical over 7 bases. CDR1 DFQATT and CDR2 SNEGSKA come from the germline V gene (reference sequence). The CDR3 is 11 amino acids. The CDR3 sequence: CSARAGVKGRF. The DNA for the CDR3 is TGCAGTGCTAGGGCGGGAGTAAAGGGCCGTTTT.

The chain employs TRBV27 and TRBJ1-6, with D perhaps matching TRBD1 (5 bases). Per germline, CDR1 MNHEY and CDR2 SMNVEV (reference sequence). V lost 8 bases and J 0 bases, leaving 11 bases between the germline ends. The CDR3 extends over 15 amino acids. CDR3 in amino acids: CASREGSSYNSPLHF. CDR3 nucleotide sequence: TGTGCCAGCCGTGAGGGGAGCTCCTATAATTCACCCCTCCACTTT.

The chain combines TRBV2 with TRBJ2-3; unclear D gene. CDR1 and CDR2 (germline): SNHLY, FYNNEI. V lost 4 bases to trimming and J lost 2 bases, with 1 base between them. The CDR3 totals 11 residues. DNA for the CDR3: TGTGCCAGCAGTGTCACAGATACGCAGTATTTT. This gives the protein CASSVTDTQYF.

The CDR3 reads CASSNFGEQYF. CDR3 bases: TGTGCCAGTAGTAATTTTGGGGAGCAGTACTTC. The J gene is TRBJ2-7, the V gene TRBV19; no definite D call. The CDR3 length is 11 residues. The V gene's germline CDR1 is LNHDA and CDR2 SQIVND (reference sequence). V was shortened by 4 bases and J by 7 bases, with 8 bases between the two germline ends.

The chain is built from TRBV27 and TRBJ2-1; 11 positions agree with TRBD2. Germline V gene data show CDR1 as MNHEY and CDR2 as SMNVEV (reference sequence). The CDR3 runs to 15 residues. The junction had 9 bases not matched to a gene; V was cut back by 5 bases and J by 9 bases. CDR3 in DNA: TGTGCCAGCAGTCCCGATAGCGGGAGGGCCGCTGAGCAGTTCTTC. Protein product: CASSPDSGRAAEQFF.

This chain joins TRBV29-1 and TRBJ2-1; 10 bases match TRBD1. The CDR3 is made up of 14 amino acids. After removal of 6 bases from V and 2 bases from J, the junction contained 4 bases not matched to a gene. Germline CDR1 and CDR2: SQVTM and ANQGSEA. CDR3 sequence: CSVRDRGTYNEQFF. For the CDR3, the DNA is TGCAGCGTCCGGGACAGGGGCACCTACAATGAGCAGTTCTTC.

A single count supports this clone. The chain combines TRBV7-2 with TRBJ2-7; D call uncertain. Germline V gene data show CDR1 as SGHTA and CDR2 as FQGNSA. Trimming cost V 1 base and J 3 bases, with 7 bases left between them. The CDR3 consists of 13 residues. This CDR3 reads CASSLGLGYEQYF. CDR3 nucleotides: TGTGCCAGCAGCTTAGGTCTGGGCTACGAGCAGTACTTC.

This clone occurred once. Here the CDR3 reads CASSGEGRRSPLHF. CDR3 DNA sequence: TGTGCCAGCAGTGGCGAGGGGCGGAGATCACCCCTCCACTTT. The J gene is TRBJ1-6, the V gene TRBV2; tentatively, D is TRBD1 (5 bases). CDR3 length: 14 residues. Trimming removed 4 bases from V and 10 bases from J, with 14 bases in between. CDR1 is SNHLY and CDR2 is FYNNEI in the germline V gene. Looking up the rest from reference TRBV2 and TRBJ1-6 gives the full variable domain: EPEVTQTPSHQVTQMGQEVILRCVPISNHLYFYWYRQILGQKVEFLVSFYNNEISEKSEIFDDQFSVERPDGSNFTLKIRSTKLEDSAMYFCASSGEGRRSPLHFGNGTRLTVT.

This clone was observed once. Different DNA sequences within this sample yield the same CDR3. Written as DNA, the CDR3 is TGCGCCAGTACGTCGACAGTGAACACTGAAGCTTTCTTT. Its protein is CASTSTVNTEAFF. The chain is built from TRBV5-1 and TRBJ1-1; possible D gene TRBD1, 5 bases. Trimming pared 8 bases from V and 0 bases from J, leaving 11 bases between. Germline CDR1 and CDR2: SGHRS and YFSETQ. CDR3 length: 13 residues.

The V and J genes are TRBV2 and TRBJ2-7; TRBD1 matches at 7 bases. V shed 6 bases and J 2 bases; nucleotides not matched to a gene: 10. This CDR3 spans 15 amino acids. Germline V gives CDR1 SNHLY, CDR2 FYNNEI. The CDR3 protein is CASRRQGGGPYEQYF. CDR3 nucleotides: TGTGCCAGCAGAAGACAGGGTGGGGGACCCTACGAGCAGTACTTC.

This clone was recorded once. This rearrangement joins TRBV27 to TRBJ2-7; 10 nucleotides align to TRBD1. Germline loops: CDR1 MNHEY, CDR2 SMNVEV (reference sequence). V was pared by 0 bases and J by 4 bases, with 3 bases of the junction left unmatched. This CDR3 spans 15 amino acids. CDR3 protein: CASSLSLGQGYEQYF. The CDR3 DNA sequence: TGTGCCAGCAGTTTATCTCTGGGACAGGGGTACGAGCAGTACTTC.